This T cell receptor (beta chain) was retrieved from a study of cytomegalovirus exposure and HLA in healthy donors. V was trimmed by 4 bases and J by 5 bases, leaving 6 bases between them. This CDR3 contains 12 residues. CDR1 is SGHRS, CDR2 YFSETQ, per germline. This PCR relied on a set of 60 Vbeta primers and 13 Jbeta primers. Produced via immunoSEQ multiplex PCR; TCRdb's table is partial and in-frame only. The table lists over 150,000 clones, around 85% of them singletons, with 4.3% in the top ten. The receptor comes from a man aged 40-50 years in good health and CMV-seronegative. V and J are TRBV5-1 and TRBJ2-2; D is undetermined. Material for sequencing was PBMCs. For the CDR3, the DNA is TGCGCCAGCAGCCCCGGTACCGGGGAGCTGTTTTTT. Amino acid sequence: CASSPGTGELFF.